This TCR beta chain was retrieved from a study of cytomegalovirus exposure and HLA in healthy donors. Across the study: There were 100 million to 130 million unique TCR beta sequences, drawn from roughly 200 million T cells, in an earlier analysis. HLA-typed donors were the source of about 85 million unique TCRs held in an early data release.

The CDR3 covers 14 residues. Donors were nominally healthy when sampled, though unrecorded immune exposures were likely. Notes on this clone: Antigen unknown.

Amplification used 60 Vbeta primers and 13 Jbeta primers. Produced via immunoSEQ multiplex PCR; TCRdb's table is partial and in-frame only. The sample carries about 190,000 clones, around 67% recorded once. Findings and limits, study-wide: In a later analysis, an Asian-associated ancestry cluster reportedly showed fewer N-insertions than the roughly 710-donor mean.

This chain joins TRBV21-1 and TRBJ2-2; the table's D call TRBD1 went unverified against the DNA. TRBV21-1 is a documented pseudogene. This clonotype was obtained from a woman aged 25 to 39 in good health and CMV-seropositive. Sequencing was done on a sample of PBMCs. CDR3 protein: CARGQGANTGELFF. CDR3 DNA sequence: TGTGCCAGGGGACAGGGAGCGAACACCGGGGAGCTGTTTTTT.